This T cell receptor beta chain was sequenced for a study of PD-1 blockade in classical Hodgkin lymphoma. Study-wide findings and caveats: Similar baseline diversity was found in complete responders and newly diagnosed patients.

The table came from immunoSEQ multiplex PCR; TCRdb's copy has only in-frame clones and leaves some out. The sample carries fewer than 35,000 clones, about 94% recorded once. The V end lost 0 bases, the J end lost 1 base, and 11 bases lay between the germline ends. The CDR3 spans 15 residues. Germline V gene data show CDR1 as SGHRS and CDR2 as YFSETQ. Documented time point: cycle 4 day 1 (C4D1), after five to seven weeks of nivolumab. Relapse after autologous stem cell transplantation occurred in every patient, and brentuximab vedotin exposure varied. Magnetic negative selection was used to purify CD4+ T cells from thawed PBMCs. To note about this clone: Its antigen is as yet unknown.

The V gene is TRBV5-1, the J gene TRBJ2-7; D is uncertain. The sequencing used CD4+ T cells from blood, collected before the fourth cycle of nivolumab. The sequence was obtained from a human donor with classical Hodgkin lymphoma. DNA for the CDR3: TGCGCCAGCAGCTTGGAGAACAGCCCTTCCTACGAGCAGTACTTC. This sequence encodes CASSLENSPSYEQYF. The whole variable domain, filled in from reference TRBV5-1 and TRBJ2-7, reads KAGVTQTPRYLIKTRGQQVTLSCSPISGHRSVSWYQQTPGQGLQFLFEYFSETQRNKGNFPGRFSGRQFSNSRSEMNVSTLELGDSALYLCASSLENSPSYEQYFGPGTRLTVT.